The sample holds a few counts of the clone carrying this T cell receptor beta chain. The target antigen is unknown. The data originate from a study of T cells in Graves' hyperthyroidism and ophthalmopathy. The wider study: Initial diagnosis, before any treatment, was when peripheral blood was collected.

Study outcomes and limitations: Separating ophthalmopathy from stable hyperthyroidism was achieved by a 13 V-J model.

Patients aged 18 to 65 had newly diagnosed hyperthyroidism of under 2 months' duration. It was at first hyperthyroidism diagnosis, before any ophthalmopathy symptoms, that the blood sample was taken. The germline gives CDR1 ENHRY, CDR2 SYGVKD. The CDR3 extends over 15 amino acids. The ends lost 10 bases at V and 1 base at J; junction bases unmatched: 10. Researchers amplified the TCR beta CDR3 regions from RNA transcripts. The study used the HTBI primer set for a first-round RT-PCR of the TCR CDR3. TCRdb redid the calling of the multiplex PCR reads with MiXCR, one entry per CDR3 protein. The sample holds some 370,000 distinct CDR3 sequences, 15% to 20% seen once.

This TCR came from a woman aged 25 to 39 with Graves' hyperthyroidism that later progressed to Graves' ophthalmopathy. The sequenced material came from blood. The chain is built from TRBV10-3 and TRBJ2-7; 10 bases are a match to TRBD1. The DNA of the CDR3 is TGTGCCACCATGCCCGGGACAGGGGATTCCTACGAGCAGTACTTC. Translated: CATMPGTGDSYEQYF.